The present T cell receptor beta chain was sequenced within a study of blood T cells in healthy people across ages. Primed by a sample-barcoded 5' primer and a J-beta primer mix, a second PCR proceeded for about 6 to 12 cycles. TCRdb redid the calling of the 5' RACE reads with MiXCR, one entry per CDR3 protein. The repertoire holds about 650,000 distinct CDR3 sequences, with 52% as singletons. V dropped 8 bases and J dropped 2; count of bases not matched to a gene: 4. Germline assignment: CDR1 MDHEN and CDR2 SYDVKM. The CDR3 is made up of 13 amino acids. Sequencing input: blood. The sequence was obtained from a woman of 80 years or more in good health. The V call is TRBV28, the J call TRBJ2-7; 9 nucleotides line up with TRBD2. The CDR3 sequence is CASGLAGTYEQYF. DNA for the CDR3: TGTGCCAGCGGGCTAGCGGGGACCTACGAGCAGTACTTC.